The 3 T cell receptor beta chains below come from one sample, sequenced in a study of CD8 T cells in ankylosing spondylitis. TCRdb independently ran MiXCR on the 5' RACE reads; one entry per CDR3 protein. The sample includes some 270,000 distinct CDR3 sequences, 18% of them seen just once. The sample was blood, either unsorted or a sorted T cell fraction (not recorded which). The receptor set was obtained from a male donor with ankylosing spondylitis or in good health (not recorded which).

The rearrangement links TRBV20-1 to TRBJ2-1, with 10 bases lining up with TRBD2. The J segment lost 7 bases and the V segment lost 2 bases, leaving 8 bases of the junction unmatched. Germline V lookup: CDR1 DFQATT, CDR2 SNEGSKA (reference sequence). There are 15 residues in the CDR3. CDR3 residues: CSARFRLAGANEQFF. DNA of the CDR3: TGCAGTGCTAGATTCAGGCTAGCGGGAGCGAATGAGCAGTTCTTC.

This clonotype was observed a few times. The rearrangement links TRBV6-2 or TRBV6-3 to TRBJ1-1; 8 bases line up with TRBD1. V dropped 0 bases and J dropped 1; count of bases not matched to a gene: 7. The CDR3 loop spans 17 amino acids. Per germline, CDR1 MNHEY and CDR2 SVGEGT. Here the CDR3 reads CASSYSSWTGQNTEAFF. CDR3 DNA sequence: TGTGCCAGCAGTTACTCGAGTTGGACAGGGCAGAACACTGAAGCTTTCTTT.

The CDR3 here is CATMGRDSQLDEQFF. The CDR3 region has the DNA TGTGCCACCATGGGACGGGACTCCCAATTAGATGAGCAGTTCTTC. V is TRBV24-1 and J is TRBJ2-1, with D maybe TRBD2 (6 bases). Germline lookup yields CDR1 KGHDR and CDR2 SFDVKD. Between the trimmed V and J ends, which lost 8 bases and 8 bases, there was a span of 21 bases. The CDR3 is made up of 15 amino acids.